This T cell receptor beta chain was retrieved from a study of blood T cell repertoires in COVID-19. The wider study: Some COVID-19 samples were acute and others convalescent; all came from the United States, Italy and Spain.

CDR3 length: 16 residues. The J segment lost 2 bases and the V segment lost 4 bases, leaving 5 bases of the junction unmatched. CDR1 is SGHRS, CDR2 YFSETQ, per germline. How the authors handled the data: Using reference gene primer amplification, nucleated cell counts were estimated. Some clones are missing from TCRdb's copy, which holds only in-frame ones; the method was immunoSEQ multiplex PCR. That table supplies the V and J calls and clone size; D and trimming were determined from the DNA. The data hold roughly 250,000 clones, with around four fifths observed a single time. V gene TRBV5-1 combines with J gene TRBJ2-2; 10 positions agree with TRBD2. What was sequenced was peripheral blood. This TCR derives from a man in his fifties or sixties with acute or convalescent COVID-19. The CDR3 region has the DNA TGCGCCAGCAGCCCTTGGACTAGCGGAAACACCGGGGAGCTGTTTTTT. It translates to CASSPWTSGNTGELFF.